The 31 T cell receptor beta chains below were found in one sample sequenced in a study of early T cells in non-severe SARS-CoV-2 infection. Each CDR3 protein is one row after TCRdb ran MiXCR on the 5' RACE reads. The repertoire has around 84,000 distinct CDR3 sequences, over 9.5% of them found once; the top ten carry around 8%. Sequencing was performed on whole blood, taken at baseline. Receptors were obtained from an adult who was a healthcare worker with PCR-confirmed SARS-CoV-2 infection or an uninfected control (not recorded which).

V is TRBV5-4 and J is TRBJ2-5, with 8 bases fitting TRBD2. V lost 0 bases to trimming and J lost 4 bases; unmatched junction nucleotides: 5. The CDR3 is 15 amino acids. Germline-derived CDR1 and CDR2 are SGHNT and YYREEE (reference sequence). In DNA form, the CDR3 reads TGTGCCAGCAGCTTGGATACTAGCGGAATAGAGACCCAGTACTTC. Its translation is CASSLDTSGIETQYF.

This chain connects TRBV4-1 to TRBJ2-3, with D unclear. Trimming removed 1 base at V and 1 base at J, with 18 bases between. Germline CDR1 is MGHRA and CDR2 is YSYEKL. The CDR3 length is 18 residues. As DNA, the CDR3 is TGCGCCAGCAGCCAAGGTGGCGGCGGACCCATCGGCACAGATACGCAGTATTTT. Encoded protein: CASSQGGGGPIGTDTQYF.

This chain connects TRBV18 to TRBJ2-7; D is unresolved. The CDR3 length is 11 residues. Trimming left V 5 bases short and J 4 bases short, with 6 bases between. The germline CDR1 and CDR2 sequences are KGHSH and LQKENI. In DNA form, the CDR3 reads TGTGCCAGCTCAGTTCAGTACGAGCAGTACTTC. Amino acid sequence: CASSVQYEQYF. The entire variable domain, with the rest obtained from reference TRBV18 and TRBJ2-7, is as follows: NAGVMQNPRHLVRRRGQEARLRCSPMKGHSHVYWYRQLPEEGLKFMVYLQKENIIDESGMPKERFSAEFPKEGPSILRIQQVVRGDSAAYFCASSVQYEQYFGPGTRLTVT.

The chain joins TRBV6-2 or TRBV6-3 to TRBJ2-5; D might be TRBD1 or TRBD2, each matching 5 bases. Germline V gives CDR1 MNHEY, CDR2 SVGEGT. CDR3 length equals 16 residues. V dropped 5 bases and J dropped 0 bases, with 16 bases sitting between them. The chain's CDR3 is CASSGTRDGNQETQYF. The DNA for the CDR3 is TGTGCCAGCAGTGGAACCCGGGACGGTAACCAAGAGACCCAGTACTTC.

This clonotype came up many times. This sequence joins TRBV24-1 and TRBJ2-1; 7 bases are shared with TRBD2. Trimming removed 4 bases from V and 6 bases from J; junction bases left unmatched: 11. The CDR3 length is 16 residues. From germline, CDR1 is KGHDR and CDR2 SFDVKD. The CDR3: CATSEEAGYRGNEQFF. DNA for the CDR3: TGTGCCACCAGTGAGGAAGCGGGATATCGGGGCAATGAGCAGTTCTTC.

There are a few counts of this clonotype. This chain links TRBV7-2 with TRBJ1-5; weak D call: TRBD1 (5 bases). CDR1 SGHTA and CDR2 FQGNSA come from the germline V gene. The CDR3 extends over 14 amino acids. V was pared by 3 bases and J by 7 bases, with 13 bases between. DNA of the CDR3: TGTGCCAGCAGCTTTCGACCGGGGGGACAGCCCCAGCATTTT. It is translated as CASSFRPGGQPQHF.

In its sample, this clonotype was seen a few times. The rearrangement joins TRBV18 to TRBJ1-5; D is undetermined. V shed 6 bases and J shed 0 bases, with 9 bases lying between them. The germline CDR1 and CDR2 sequences are KGHSH and LQKENI. The length of the CDR3 is 14 residues. CDR3 sequence (DNA): TGTGCCAGCTCGTCAGATTATAGCAATCAGCCCCAGCATTTT. Protein product: CASSSDYSNQPQHF. Drawing the rest from reference TRBV18 and TRBJ1-5, the complete variable domain is NAGVMQNPRHLVRRRGQEARLRCSPMKGHSHVYWYRQLPEEGLKFMVYLQKENIIDESGMPKERFSAEFPKEGPSILRIQQVVRGDSAAYFCASSSDYSNQPQHFGDGTRLSIL.

This clonotype has ten or more counts. The rearrangement links TRBV5-6 to TRBJ1-1; TRBD1 aligns across 7 bases. Trimming removed 0 bases from V and 4 bases from J; junction bases left unmatched: 6. Germline CDR1 and CDR2: SGHDT and YYEEEE. This CDR3 has 15 amino acids. CDR3 nucleotides: TGTGCCAGCAGCTTGGGTGACAGGGAAGGCACTGAAGCTTTCTTT. Protein sequence: CASSLGDREGTEAFF.

The chain has TRBV6-1 and TRBJ2-3; D gene unclear. Trimming pared 6 bases from V and 2 bases from J, leaving 6 bases between. The germline V gene has CDR1 MNHNS and CDR2 SASEGT. The CDR3 spans 12 residues. DNA of the CDR3: TGTGCCAGCAGCCAGTACACAGATACGCAGTATTTT. Amino acids: CASSQYTDTQYF.

The chain couples TRBV5-6 to TRBJ2-7; D is perhaps TRBD2 (6 bases). Trimming pared 4 bases from V and 4 bases from J, leaving 18 bases between. CDR1 is SGHDT, CDR2 YYEEEE, per germline. The length of the CDR3 is 15 residues. This chain's CDR3 is CASSPWPGEEYEQYF. The CDR3, as DNA: TGTGCCAGCAGCCCTTGGCCGGGAGAGGAGTACGAGCAGTACTTC.

This clonotype was detected many times. J is TRBJ2-1 and V is TRBV28; 13 bases map to TRBD2. Losses at the gene ends were 7 bases for V and 8 bases for J; bases not matched to a gene: 8. There are 15 residues in the CDR3. Germline assignment: CDR1 MDHEN and CDR2 SYDVKM. CDR3 nucleotide sequence: TGTGCCAGCAAGTTACTAGCGGGAGGGCCCTATGAGCAGTTCTTC. Translated, it gives CASKLLAGGPYEQFF.

This clonotype turned up a few times. The chain links TRBV15 to TRBJ2-7; D is uncertain. CDR3 length: 16 residues. Germline V CDR1 and CDR2: LNHNV, YYDKDF (reference sequence). Trimming stripped 0 bases from V and 2 bases from J, with 14 bases between. CDR3 sequence: CATSRDQRPTAYEQYF. The CDR3 nucleotides read TGTGCCACCAGCAGAGATCAACGTCCCACGGCCTACGAGCAGTACTTC.

This clonotype was seen more than once but under ten times. The chain combines TRBV30 with TRBJ2-3; 11 nucleotides align to TRBD2. Germline assignment: CDR1 GTSNPN and CDR2 SVGIG (reference sequence). There are 14 residues in the CDR3. V shed 8 bases and J 6 bases; nucleotides not matched to a gene: 10. The CDR3 loop is CARGSLAGADTQYF. In DNA, the CDR3 is TGTGCCCGAGGGTCACTAGCGGGAGCTGATACGCAGTATTTT.

The chain joins TRBV11-2 to TRBJ2-1, with D perhaps TRBD2 (6 bases). Germline values: CDR1 SGHAT, CDR2 FQNNGV. The V gene lost 6 bases and the J gene lost 8 bases, with 11 bases spanning the gap. This CDR3 spans 12 amino acids. The CDR3 region has the DNA TGTGCCAGCAGTTCTAGCGTCGATGAGCAGTTCTTC. This sequence encodes CASSSSVDEQFF.

The CDR3 DNA reads TGTGCCAGCAGTTTAACAGGGCCCGCAGCCCAGTACTTC. Translating it yields CASSLTGPAAQYF. The chain employs TRBV28 and TRBJ2-5; D perhaps matches TRBD1 (6 bases). With 2 bases removed from V and 9 bases from J, the gap between germline ends came to 13 bases. Looked up from germline, CDR1 is MDHEN and CDR2 is SYDVKM. The CDR3 length is 13 residues.

The V and J genes are TRBV5-4 and TRBJ2-5, with TRBD2 identical over 7 bases. Trimming cost V 4 bases and J 4 bases; bases outside gene matches: 13. The V gene's germline CDR1 is SGHNT and CDR2 YYREEE (reference sequence). The CDR3 length is 16 residues. CDR3 sequence reads: CASSRGPRGRSETQYF. CDR3 nucleotides: TGTGCCAGCAGCAGAGGGCCGCGCGGGAGATCAGAGACCCAGTACTTC.

This sequence joins TRBV12-3 or TRBV12-4 and TRBJ1-1; D gene ambiguous. The CDR3 extends over 14 amino acids. V was clipped by 6 bases and J by 1 base, with 12 bases between them. As DNA, the CDR3 is TGTGCCAGCAGACCGACGATGACGAACACTGAAGCTTTCTTT. Its protein is CASRPTMTNTEAFF.

This clonotype was detected a few times. This rearrangement joins TRBV20-1 to TRBJ1-1; 7 nucleotides match TRBD1. The CDR3 contains 13 residues. Germline CDR1 is DFQATT and CDR2 is SNEGSKA (reference sequence). This CDR3 reads CSAPTGFNTEAFF. Written as DNA, the CDR3 is TGCAGCGCTCCGACAGGGTTCAACACTGAAGCTTTCTTT.

This chain links TRBV10-2 with TRBJ1-1; no clear D gene. This CDR3 spans 14 amino acids. V lost 2 bases and J lost 9, with 16 bases in between. CDR1 and CDR2 from the germline V gene are WSHSY and SAAADI. Here the CDR3 reads CASSEPVGREKAFF. CDR3 DNA: TGCGCCAGCAGTGAGCCGGTCGGGAGGGAGAAAGCTTTCTTT.

This clonotype has at least ten counts. This chain links TRBV4-1 with TRBJ2-7, with D tentatively TRBD1 or TRBD2 (5 bases each). The CDR3 is 15 amino acids. CDR1 and CDR2 from the germline V gene are MGHRA and YSYEKL. Trimming shortened V by 5 bases and J by 2 bases, and 16 bases separated the two germline ends. Written as DNA, the CDR3 is TGCGCCAGCAGCATTCAATCCGGGACCCCCTACGAGCAGTACTTC. It yields the protein CASSIQSGTPYEQYF.

This clonotype appeared many times. The rearrangement links TRBV5-5 to TRBJ1-4; D unresolved. V was clipped by 0 bases and J by 7 bases, with 13 bases between them. CDR1 is SGHKS, CDR2 YYEKEE, per germline (reference sequence). The CDR3 contains 15 residues. This chain's CDR3 is CASSLGTAAGEKLFF. The CDR3 coding sequence is TGTGCCAGCAGCTTGGGGACTGCGGCGGGTGAAAAACTGTTTTTT.

This chain connects TRBV28 to TRBJ2-2, with TRBD2 as a possible D gene (5 bases). With 3 bases removed from V and 6 bases from J, the gap between germline ends came to 8 bases. The CDR3 is made up of 13 amino acids. CDR1 MDHEN and CDR2 SYDVKM come from the germline V gene. The CDR3 is CASSFGKAGELFF. The DNA for the CDR3 is TGTGCCAGCAGTTTCGGGAAAGCCGGGGAGCTGTTTTTT.

V is TRBV12-5 and J is TRBJ1-1; D is unresolved. The V gene lost 1 base and the J gene lost 0 bases, with 6 bases spanning the gap. CDR3 length: 14 residues. Germline CDR1 and CDR2: LGHNT and FRNRAP. CDR3 loop: CASGLGQLNTEAFF. The CDR3 DNA follows: TGTGCTAGTGGTTTGGGTCAGTTGAACACTGAAGCTTTCTTT.

The chain employs TRBV12-3 or TRBV12-4 and TRBJ1-2; no clear D gene. The CDR3 consists of 15 residues. V was trimmed by 5 bases and J by 3 bases, leaving 16 bases between them. In DNA, the CDR3 is TGTGCCAGCAGTGACCCTCAGTCGACTTACTATGGCTACACCTTC. Protein sequence: CASSDPQSTYYGYTF.

This clonotype was counted only a few times. This chain joins TRBV25-1 and TRBJ1-4; weak D call: TRBD1 (5 bases). The CDR3 spans 17 residues. V shed 3 bases and J shed 10 bases, with 24 bases lying between them. Germline assignment: CDR1 MGHDK and CDR2 SYGVNS. The CDR3 coding sequence is TGTGCCAGCAGTGATAATCTAGGGGTTTTCATCCAGGGAAAACTGTTTTTT. Translating gives CASSDNLGVFIQGKLFF. Full variable domain (rest looked up from reference TRBV25-1 and TRBJ1-4): EADIYQTPRYLVIGTGKKITLECSQTMGHDKMYWYQQDPGMELHLIHYSYGVNSTEKGDLSSESTVSRIRTEHFPLTLESARPSHTSQYLCASSDNLGVFIQGKLFFGSGTQLSVL.

This clonotype was picked up many times. The genes are TRBV6-2 or TRBV6-3 and TRBJ2-7; D is ambiguous. Per the germline V gene, CDR1 is MNHEY and CDR2 is SVGEGT. CDR3 length equals 13 residues. V shed 2 bases and J shed 5 bases, with 10 bases lying between them. The DNA for the CDR3 is TGTGCCAGCAGTTACCACCCGTTGAACGAGCAGTACTTC. Protein: CASSYHPLNEQYF.

The chain combines TRBV12-3 or TRBV12-4 with TRBJ2-5, with 8 bases that match TRBD1. V was pared by 6 bases and J by 7 bases, with 7 bases of the junction left unmatched. The CDR3 totals 13 residues. CDR3 in amino acids: CASSHGQGGTQYF. The DNA for the CDR3 is TGTGCCAGCAGCCATGGACAGGGAGGGACCCAGTACTTC.

This clonotype was seen more than once but under ten times. The chain employs TRBV28 and TRBJ2-1; D is possibly TRBD2 (5 bases). This CDR3 contains 19 residues. Trimming took 1 base from V and 2 from J, leaving 21 bases between them. Germline lookup yields CDR1 MDHEN and CDR2 SYDVKM. CDR3 bases: TGTGCCAGCAGTTTATTTGGCAGTTCCGGCCGGGGTCCCTACAATGAGCAGTTCTTC. Encoded protein: CASSLFGSSGRGPYNEQFF.

This chain connects TRBV5-4 to TRBJ2-6; D assignment may be TRBD1 or TRBD2 (6 bases each). V was pared by 0 bases and J by 0 bases, with 13 bases between. The CDR3 contains 18 residues. The germline V gene encodes CDR1 SGHNT and CDR2 YYREEE (reference sequence). The chain's CDR3 is CASSLGGTTVSGANVLTF. In nucleotides, the CDR3 is TGTGCCAGCAGCTTGGGCGGGACAACCGTCTCTGGGGCCAACGTCCTGACTTTC.

This clonotype came up a few times. The gene calls are TRBV7-9 and TRBJ2-5; D call uncertain. This CDR3 has 15 amino acids. Germline loops: CDR1 SEHNR, CDR2 FQNEAQ (reference sequence). Trimming shortened V by 0 bases and J by 3 bases, and 11 bases separated the two germline ends. CDR3 loop: CASSLAHTGKETQYF. CDR3 nucleotide sequence: TGTGCCAGCAGCTTAGCGCACACCGGCAAAGAGACCCAGTACTTC.

This clonotype has just a few counts. The chain combines TRBV20-1 with TRBJ2-1, with 8 bases that match TRBD2. The V and J ends lost 0 bases and 14 bases, in that order; junction bases with no gene match: 6. The CDR3 covers 12 residues. The germline gives CDR1 DFQATT, CDR2 SNEGSKA (reference sequence). In DNA form, the CDR3 reads TGCAGTGCTAGAGAGGGACTAGGGAGGAAGTTCTTC. Its protein product is CSAREGLGRKFF.